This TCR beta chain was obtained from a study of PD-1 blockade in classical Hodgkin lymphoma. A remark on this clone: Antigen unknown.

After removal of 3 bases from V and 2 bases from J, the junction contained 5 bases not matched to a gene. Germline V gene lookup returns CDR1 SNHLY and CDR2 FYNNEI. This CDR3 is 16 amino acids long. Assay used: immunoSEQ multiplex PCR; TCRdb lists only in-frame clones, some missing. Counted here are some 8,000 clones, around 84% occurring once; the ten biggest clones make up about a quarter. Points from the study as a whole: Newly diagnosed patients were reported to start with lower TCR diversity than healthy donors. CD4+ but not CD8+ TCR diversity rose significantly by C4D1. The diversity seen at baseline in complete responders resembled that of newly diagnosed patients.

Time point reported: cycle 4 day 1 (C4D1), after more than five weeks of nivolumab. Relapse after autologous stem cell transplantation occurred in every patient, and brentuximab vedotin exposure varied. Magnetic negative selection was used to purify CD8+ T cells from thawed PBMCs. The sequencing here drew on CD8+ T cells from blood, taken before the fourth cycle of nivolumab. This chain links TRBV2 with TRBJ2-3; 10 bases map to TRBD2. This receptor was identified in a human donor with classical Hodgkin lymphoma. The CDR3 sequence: CASSDRSGGNTDTQYF. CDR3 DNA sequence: TGTGCCAGCAGTGATCGTAGCGGGGGGAACACAGATACGCAGTATTTT.